The clone carrying this TCR beta chain occurred many times. This sample stems from a study of T cells in Graves' hyperthyroidism and ophthalmopathy. The germline V gene has CDR1 MDHEN and CDR2 SYDVKM. The CDR3 has 17 residues. J lost 2 bases, V lost 6 bases, and 11 bases had no gene match. RNA transcripts provided the source from which TCR beta CDR3 regions were amplified. The TCR CDR3 was amplified in a first-round RT-PCR using the HTBI primer set. TCRdb independently ran MiXCR on the multiplex PCR reads; one entry per CDR3 protein. The sample has roughly 700,000 distinct CDR3 sequences; roughly 17% are singletons.

The chain uses TRBV28 and TRBJ2-4, with 9 nucleotides matching TRBD1. The specimen was blood. The clonotype originates from a man aged 45-60 years with Graves' hyperthyroidism. The CDR3 spells CASRKPTGGRSKNIQYF. As DNA, the CDR3 is TGTGCCAGCAGAAAACCGACAGGGGGACGGTCCAAAAACATTCAGTACTTC. Full variable domain (remainder filled in from reference TRBV28 and TRBJ2-4): DVKVTQSSRYLVKRTGEKVFLECVQDMDHENMFWYRQDPGLGLRLIYFSYDVKMKEKGDIPEGYSVSREKKERFSLILESASTNQTSMYLCASRKPTGGRSKNIQYFGAGTRLSVL.